This T cell receptor (beta chain) appears in the sequencing data of a study of vaccination and CD4 T cells after COVID-19. Background on the study: The authors used overlapping spike peptides from SARS-CoV-2, HCoV-NL63, HCoV-OC43 and HCoV-229E to stimulate cells.

Described treatment: approximately 10-day PBMC culture with coronavirus spike peptide pools or control peptides (ViraFEST assay). Researchers used the Oncomine TCR Beta short-read assay to sequence DNA from cultured CD4+ T cells. TCRdb independently ran MiXCR on the PCR reads; one entry per CDR3 protein. The data contain over 15,000 distinct CDR3 sequences, 45% to 55% of them singletons. With respect to this clonotype: Its specificity is not known.

The sequenced material came from CD4+ T cells from blood, cultured in vitro. The receptor comes from a human donor who had recovered from COVID-19.

The CDR3 region is CASSSVGIGYTF. Written as DNA, the CDR3 is TGTGCCAGCAGTTCTGTGGGAATTGGCTACACCTTC. V and J are TRBV27 and TRBJ1-2; no reliable D call. Germline V CDR1 and CDR2: MNHEY, SMNVEV (reference sequence). The CDR3 sequence is 12 residues long. Trimming removed 4 bases from V and 7 bases from J, with 10 bases in between.